This section outlines one TCR beta chain sequence together with its context. These data come from a study of blood T cell repertoires in COVID-19. Study at large: Acute and convalescent COVID-19 specimens originated in the United States, Italy and Spain.

TCRdb's copy holds only in-frame clones and misses some; the assay was immunoSEQ multiplex PCR. The sample holds about 200,000 clones; over 70% are singletons and the top ten take roughly 8%. The receptor's source is a woman older than 75 with acute or convalescent COVID-19. What was sequenced was peripheral blood.

This chain's CDR3 is CASNQQGRWDTEAFF. CDR3 bases: TGTGCCAGCAACCAACAGGGACGGTGGGACACTGAAGCTTTCTTT. The V call is TRBV2, the J call TRBJ1-1; possibly TRBD1 for D (6 bases). There are 15 residues in the CDR3. Trimming stripped 7 bases from V and 3 bases from J, with 18 bases between. CDR1 and CDR2 from the germline V gene are SNHLY and FYNNEI.